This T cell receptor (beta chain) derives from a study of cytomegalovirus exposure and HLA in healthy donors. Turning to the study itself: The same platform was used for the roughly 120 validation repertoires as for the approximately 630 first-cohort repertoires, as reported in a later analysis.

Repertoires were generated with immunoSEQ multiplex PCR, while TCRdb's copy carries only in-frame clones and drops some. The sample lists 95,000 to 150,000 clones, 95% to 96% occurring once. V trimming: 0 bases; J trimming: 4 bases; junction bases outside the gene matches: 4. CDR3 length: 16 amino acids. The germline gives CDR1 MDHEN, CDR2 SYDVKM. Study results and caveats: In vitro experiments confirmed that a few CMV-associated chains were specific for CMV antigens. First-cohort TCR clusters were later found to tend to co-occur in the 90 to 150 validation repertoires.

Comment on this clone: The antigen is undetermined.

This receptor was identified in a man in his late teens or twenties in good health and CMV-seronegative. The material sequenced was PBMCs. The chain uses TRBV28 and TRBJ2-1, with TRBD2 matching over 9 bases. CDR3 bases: TGTGCCAGCAGTTTATGGCGGACTAGCGATTACAATGAGCAGTTCTTC. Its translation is CASSLWRTSDYNEQFF. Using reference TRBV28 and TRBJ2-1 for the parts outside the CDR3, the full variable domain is DVKVTQSSRYLVKRTGEKVFLECVQDMDHENMFWYRQDPGLGLRLIYFSYDVKMKEKGDIPEGYSVSREKKERFSLILESASTNQTSMYLCASSLWRTSDYNEQFFGPGTRLTVL.